This TCR beta chain was captured by sequencing in a study of shared clonotypes between healthy human individuals. On the study more broadly: Samples came from a couple of female and a few male donors aged 18 to 49. Findings and caveats of the study: A limitation of the genetic and exposure-history diversity represented arose from few donors.

The sample holds many counts of this clone. Its specificity is unknown. Every subset had its genomic DNA shared out evenly among several immunoSEQ plates. Here immunoSEQ multiplex PCR was the method, and the copy in TCRdb shows in-frame clones only, minus some. Of 530,000 or so clones in the sample, roughly 79% were seen once. The CDR3 runs 13 residues. The germline CDR1 and CDR2 sequences are SGDLS and YYNGEE. V was pared by 1 base and J by 8 bases, with 12 bases between. The gene calls are TRBV9 and TRBJ1-2, with D possibly being TRBD1 (5 bases). This TCR was sampled from a woman between 35 and 50 years old in good health. Some clones in this sample may be carry-over from other donors' samples. The source material was PBMCs. The CDR3 DNA is TGTGCCAGCAGCGTACTAGGGGTTGGCGGCTACACCTTC. Translating gives CASSVLGVGGYTF.